This passage covers 18 T cell receptor beta chains from one sample sequenced in a study of cytomegalovirus exposure and HLA in healthy donors. Amplification used 60 Vbeta primers and 13 Jbeta primers. TCRdb's table, derived via immunoSEQ multiplex PCR, lists solely in-frame clones and lacks some. The sample has around 160,000 clones; around 79% are singletons. Sequenced input: PBMCs. All receptors come from a man aged 35-49 years in good health and CMV-seropositive.

This chain uses TRBV7-8 with TRBJ1-2, with 9 positions matching TRBD1. CDR1 SGHVS and CDR2 FQNEAQ come from the germline V gene. V trimming: 2 bases; J trimming: 1 base; junction bases outside the gene matches: 2. This CDR3 comprises 15 residues. DNA for the CDR3: TGTGCCAGCAGCTTAAGGGACAGGGTTAACTATGGCTACACCTTC. This translates into CASSLRDRVNYGYTF.

This rearrangement joins TRBV5-6 to TRBJ1-1; 11 positions agree with TRBD1. The V gene's germline CDR1 is SGHDT and CDR2 YYEEEE. The CDR3 covers 16 residues. After removal of 4 bases from V and 4 bases from J, the junction contained 9 bases not matched to a gene. The CDR3 reads CASSRRTGGRGTEAFF. The CDR3 DNA reads TGTGCCAGCAGCAGAAGGACAGGGGGCCGGGGCACTGAAGCTTTCTTT.

V usage is TRBV29-1 and J usage is TRBJ2-1; D not certain. This CDR3 is built from 15 residues. Trimming pared 4 bases from V and 3 bases from J, leaving 16 bases between. Germline values: CDR1 SQVTM, CDR2 ANQGSEA. CDR3 DNA sequence: TGCAGCGTTGGCCTCAAAAAGCGCAACTACAATGAGCAGTTCTTC. It codes for CSVGLKKRNYNEQFF.

The V and J genes are TRBV4-2 and TRBJ2-1; a weak D match, TRBD2 (6 bases). The germline V and J ends were trimmed by 1 base and 9 bases, with 16 bases remaining between them. Germline lookup yields CDR1 LGHNA and CDR2 YNFKEQ. This CDR3 has 15 residues. The CDR3 loop reads CASSQARQGSGEQFF. CDR3 nucleotide sequence: TGTGCCAGCAGCCAAGCGAGGCAGGGTAGCGGTGAGCAGTTCTTC.

The chain combines TRBV19 with TRBJ1-5, with a weak D call TRBD1 (5 bases). The length of the CDR3 is 15 residues. Between the trimmed V and J ends, which lost 5 bases and 5 bases, there was a span of 16 bases. From germline, CDR1 is LNHDA and CDR2 SQIVND (reference sequence). CDR3 sequence (DNA): TGTGCCAGTAGTCTACGTGACAGTGGCTATCAGCCCCAGCATTTT. This translates into CASSLRDSGYQPQHF.

The chain carries TRBV6-5 and TRBJ1-1, with D possibly matching TRBD1 (6 bases). Germline V gene sequence: CDR1 MNHEY, CDR2 SVGAGI. The CDR3 totals 14 residues. Trimming removed 4 bases from V and 11 bases from J, with 20 bases in between. The CDR3 loop reads CASSWGGATSAAFF. The CDR3 DNA follows: TGTGCCAGCAGTTGGGGGGGGGCAACATCGGCGGCTTTCTTT.

This clone is labeled medium-sized. The V gene is TRBV7-2, the J gene TRBJ1-5; 9 nucleotides match TRBD1. This CDR3 is built from 14 residues. V trimming: 5 bases; J trimming: 7 bases; junction bases outside the gene matches: 6. Germline CDR1 is SGHTA and CDR2 is FQGNSA. Here the CDR3 reads CASSPQGAGQPQHF. The CDR3 coding sequence is TGTGCCAGCAGCCCACAGGGGGCCGGGCAGCCCCAGCATTTT.

This chain joins TRBV7-9 and TRBJ1-5; D call uncertain. V was clipped by 5 bases and J by 10 bases, with 9 bases between them. The CDR3 loop spans 11 amino acids. In germline, CDR1 is SEHNR, CDR2 FQNEAQ (reference sequence). CDR3 in amino acids: CASSTAGPQHF. In nucleotides, the CDR3 is TGTGCCAGCAGCACGGCGGGACCCCAGCATTTT. The variable domain in full, with the rest retrieved from reference TRBV7-9 and TRBJ1-5, is DTGVSQNPRHKITKRGQNVTFRCDPISEHNRLYWYRQTLGQGPEFLTYFQNEAQLEKSRLLSDRFSAERPKGSFSTLEIQRTEQGDSAMYLCASSTAGPQHFGDGTRLSIL.

This clone was picked up a small number of times. CDR3 protein: CASSLWRLTYNEQFF. In DNA form, the CDR3 reads TGCGCCAGCAGCTTGTGGAGGCTGACCTACAATGAGCAGTTCTTC. The gene calls are TRBV5-1 and TRBJ2-1; TRBD2 might be the D (5 bases). Germline V lookup: CDR1 SGHRS, CDR2 YFSETQ. V lost 1 base to trimming and J lost 2 bases, with 10 bases between them. There are 15 residues in the CDR3.

The CDR3: CASSFRGETQYF. CDR3 nucleotides: TGCGCCAGCAGCTTCAGGGGTGAGACCCAGTACTTC. The V and J genes are TRBV5-1 and TRBJ2-5, with a weak D call TRBD1 (6 bases). Trimming cost V 2 bases and J 5 bases, with 7 bases left between them. This CDR3 has 12 amino acids. CDR1 is SGHRS, CDR2 YFSETQ, per germline.

This clone was picked up a small number of times. One junction end does not reproduce the germline sequence, and a read error may be involved. This chain's CDR3 is CASSEEAGSGNTIYF. DNA for the CDR3: TGTGCCAGCAGTGAAGAAGCAGGGTCTGGAAACACCATATATTTT. The chain uses TRBV10-3 and TRBJ1-3; a weak D match, TRBD1 (5 bases). Germline-derived CDR1 and CDR2 are ENHRY and SYGVKD. This CDR3 has 15 residues.

The CDR3 protein is CASSETSGRLSEQYF. CDR3 DNA: TGTGCCAGCAGCGAGACTAGCGGGAGACTATCCGAGCAGTACTTC. This chain joins TRBV9 and TRBJ2-7, with 12 bases identical to TRBD2. CDR1 SGDLS and CDR2 YYNGEE come from the germline V gene. J was trimmed by 6 bases and V by 3 bases; bases with no gene match: 7. The CDR3 covers 15 residues.

The chain joins TRBV19 to TRBJ2-7, with 7 bases aligning to TRBD2. The V gene end was trimmed by 5 bases and the J gene end by 3 bases; junction bases not matched to a gene: 4. CDR3 length equals 13 residues. Per germline, CDR1 LNHDA and CDR2 SQIVND (reference sequence). The CDR3 loop reads CASSGGSGYEQYF. CDR3 coding DNA: TGTGCCAGTAGTGGCGGGAGCGGCTACGAGCAGTACTTC. Together with reference TRBV19 and TRBJ2-7, the CDR3 gives the full variable domain: DGGITQSPKYLFRKEGQNVTLSCEQNLNHDAMYWYRQDPGQGLRLIYYSQIVNDFQKGDIAEGYSVSREKKESFPLTVTSAQKNPTAFYLCASSGGSGYEQYFGPGTRLTVT.

This clone was seen only a few times. At one end, the junction sequence differs from germline, possibly due to a read error. The chain employs TRBV19 and TRBJ1-1, with 10 bases fitting TRBD1. In germline, CDR1 is LNHDA, CDR2 SQIVND (reference sequence). This CDR3 spans 15 amino acids. CDR3 sequence reads: CASSLRDRGSWETFF. The DNA for the CDR3 is TGTGCCAGTAGTCTCCGGGACAGGGGTTCTTGGGAAACATTTTTT. Full variable domain (missing parts from reference TRBV19 and TRBJ1-1): DGGITQSPKYLFRKEGQNVTLSCEQNLNHDAMYWYRQDPGQGLRLIYYSQIVNDFQKGDIAEGYSVSREKKESFPLTVTSAQKNPTAFYLCASSLRDRGSWETFFGQGTRLTVV.

The J gene is TRBJ1-5, the V gene TRBV28; a weak D match, TRBD1 (5 bases). Germline V lookup: CDR1 MDHEN, CDR2 SYDVKM. The CDR3 spans 15 residues. V was shortened by 5 bases and J by 2 bases, with 13 bases between the two germline ends. Here the CDR3 DNA reads TGTGCCAGCAGTCGTAGGGGCATGGGCAATCAGCCCCAGCATTTT. Amino acid sequence: CASSRRGMGNQPQHF.

This clone showed up just a few times. V usage is TRBV7-6 and J usage is TRBJ2-7; D ambiguous. V was trimmed by 3 bases and J by 0 bases, leaving 9 bases between them. CDR3 length equals 14 residues. Germline V gene data show CDR1 as SGHVS and CDR2 as FNYEAQ. As DNA, the CDR3 is TGTGCCAGCAGCTTCAGCGAGAACTCCTACGAGCAGTACTTC. Amino acid sequence: CASSFSENSYEQYF. The full variable domain, its missing parts supplied by reference TRBV7-6 and TRBJ2-7, is GAGVSQSPRYKVTKRGQDVALRCDPISGHVSLYWYRQALGQGPEFLTYFNYEAQQDKSGLPNDRFSAERPEGSISTLTIQRTEQRDSAMYRCASSFSENSYEQYFGPGTRLTVT.

The chain carries TRBV5-1 and TRBJ2-5; D remains unclear. With 4 bases removed from V and 4 bases from J, the gap between germline ends came to 14 bases. The CDR3 length is 14 residues. CDR1 is SGHRS, CDR2 YFSETQ, per germline. This chain's CDR3 is CASSDWVRGETQYF. DNA of the CDR3: TGCGCCAGCAGCGATTGGGTTCGAGGAGAGACCCAGTACTTC. Combining the CDR3 with reference TRBV5-1 and TRBJ2-5 gives the whole variable domain KAGVTQTPRYLIKTRGQQVTLSCSPISGHRSVSWYQQTPGQGLQFLFEYFSETQRNKGNFPGRFSGRQFSNSRSEMNVSTLELGDSALYLCASSDWVRGETQYFGPGTRLLVL.

There are a few counts of this clone. The chain employs TRBV7-9 and TRBJ2-7; 10 bases are a match to TRBD1. The CDR3 sequence is 16 residues long. With 1 base clipped from V and 3 bases from J, the junction kept 6 bases outside the gene matches. CDR1 and CDR2 (germline): SEHNR, FQNEAQ (reference sequence). Here the CDR3 reads CASSLEPGQGNYEQYF. Written as DNA, the CDR3 is TGTGCCAGCAGCTTAGAGCCGGGACAGGGGAACTACGAGCAGTACTTC. Together with reference TRBV7-9 and TRBJ2-7, the CDR3 gives the full variable domain: DTGVSQNPRHKITKRGQNVTFRCDPISEHNRLYWYRQTLGQGPEFLTYFQNEAQLEKSRLLSDRFSAERPKGSFSTLEIQRTEQGDSAMYLCASSLEPGQGNYEQYFGPGTRLTVT.